The next 30 T cell receptor beta chains were all read from a single sample in a study of T cell changes during pregnancy in multiple sclerosis. Profiled with immunoSEQ multiplex PCR; TCRdb holds only in-frame clones, not every one. Counted here are fewer than 75,000 clones, roughly 92% occurring once; the ten biggest clones make up more than 1.4%. Source: peripheral blood, taken in the second trimester of pregnancy. The source is a female donor with multiple sclerosis, enrolled in a pregnancy study.

This sequence joins TRBV30 and TRBJ1-1; D unclear. V was shortened by 2 bases and J by 11 bases, with 15 bases between the two germline ends. The CDR3 spans 12 residues. Germline assignment: CDR1 GTSNPN and CDR2 SVGIG (reference sequence). The CDR3 sequence is CAWSPPGSGAFF. CDR3 DNA sequence: TGTGCCTGGAGTCCCCCTGGGAGTGGGGCTTTCTTT.

The V gene is TRBV27, the J gene TRBJ1-2; D ambiguous. Trimming took off 2 bases at V and 5 bases at J, with 18 bases between the two ends. The CDR3 contains 16 residues. Germline CDR1 MNHEY, CDR2 SMNVEV (reference sequence). DNA for the CDR3: TGTGCCAGCAGTTTACTGAACAGCCGCCCGTATTATGGCTACACCTTC. Its protein is CASSLLNSRPYYGYTF.

DNA for the CDR3: TGCAGCACTGGACTGGGCACAGATACGCAGTATTTT. It specifies CSTGLGTDTQYF. The rearrangement uses TRBV29-1 and TRBJ2-3; D is possibly TRBD2 (5 bases). The CDR3 runs 12 residues. CDR1 and CDR2 from the germline V gene are SQVTM and ANQGSEA. Deletions cut 8 bases from V and 1 base from J, with 10 bases between.

The gene calls are TRBV10-3 and TRBJ1-6; D is undetermined. Germline V CDR1 and CDR2: ENHRY, SYGVKD. V lost 2 bases and J lost 6, with 11 bases in between. The CDR3 length is 15 residues. The CDR3 sequence: CAISETATSNSPLHF. The DNA of the CDR3 is TGTGCCATCAGTGAGACAGCTACATCTAATTCACCCCTCCACTTT.

The chain recombines TRBV6-1 with TRBJ1-1; the match to TRBD1 covers 11 bases. The CDR3 has 14 amino acids. CDR1 is MNHNS and CDR2 is SASEGT in the germline V gene. V trimming: 6 bases; J trimming: 5 bases; junction bases outside the gene matches: 5. CDR3 nucleotide sequence: TGTGCCAGCAGACCGGGACAGGGGGTAACTGAAGCTTTCTTT. Its protein product is CASRPGQGVTEAFF.

This chain connects TRBV5-4 to TRBJ2-3; 12 bases agree with TRBD2. Losses at the gene ends were 7 bases for V and 0 bases for J; bases not matched to a gene: 6. The CDR3 covers 16 residues. From germline, CDR1 is SGHNT and CDR2 YYREEE (reference sequence). CDR3 residues: CASAASGGASTDTQYF. CDR3 sequence (DNA): TGTGCCAGCGCGGCTAGCGGGGGGGCCAGCACAGATACGCAGTATTTT. Combining the CDR3 with reference TRBV5-4 and TRBJ2-3 gives the whole variable domain ETGVTQSPTHLIKTRGQQVTLRCSSQSGHNTVSWYQQALGQGPQFIFQYYREEENGRGNFPPRFSGLQFPNYSSELNVNALELDDSALYLCASAASGGASTDTQYFGPGTRLTVL.

The chain employs TRBV11-2 and TRBJ2-2; 8 positions match TRBD2. The germline V gene encodes CDR1 SGHAT and CDR2 FQNNGV. The CDR3 has 15 amino acids. The V segment lost 2 bases and the J segment 1 base; nucleotides outside the gene matches: 0. CDR3 DNA: TGTGCCAGCAGCTTAACTAGCGGGAACACCGGGGAGCTGTTTTTT. Its protein product is CASSLTSGNTGELFF.

The J gene is TRBJ2-5, the V gene TRBV9; 10 nucleotides agree with TRBD2. Germline V lookup: CDR1 SGDLS, CDR2 YYNGEE. The CDR3 length is 16 residues. With 0 bases clipped from V and 2 bases from J, the junction kept 4 bases outside the gene matches. This CDR3 is CASSVGTSGAQETQYF. The CDR3 region has the DNA TGTGCCAGCAGCGTAGGCACTAGCGGGGCTCAAGAGACCCAGTACTTC.

The genes are TRBV5-6 and TRBJ2-5, with 9 bases identical to TRBD1. Germline V gives CDR1 SGHDT, CDR2 YYEEEE. There are 14 residues in the CDR3. V lost 4 bases, J lost 5 bases, and 6 bases stayed unmatched. DNA of the CDR3: TGTGCCAGCAGCCTAACAGGGGGCAGGGAGACCCAGTACTTC. Its translation is CASSLTGGRETQYF.

This clone was seen more than once but under ten times. The chain carries TRBV7-3 and TRBJ1-1, with a possible D match to TRBD1 (6 bases). This CDR3 spans 14 amino acids. V was cut by 4 bases and J by 6 bases, with 15 bases left in between. CDR1 is SGHTA, CDR2 FQGTGA, per germline. The CDR3 region has the DNA TGTGCCAGCAGCTGGCCAGGGGACAACGCTGAAGCTTTCTTT. Amino acids: CASSWPGDNAEAFF.

The chain links TRBV11-2 to TRBJ1-3; D perhaps matches TRBD1 (6 bases). Germline assignment: CDR1 SGHAT and CDR2 FQNNGV. Trimming removed 4 bases from V and 0 bases from J, with 10 bases in between. CDR3 size: 15 residues. In DNA form, the CDR3 reads TGTGCCAGCAGCTGGGGGCGAAGCTCTGGAAACACCATATATTTT. Its translation: CASSWGRSSGNTIYF. Filled out from reference TRBV11-2 and TRBJ1-3, the complete variable domain reads EAGVAQSPRYKIIEKRQSVAFWCNPISGHATLYWYQQILGQGPKLLIQFQNNGVVDDSQLPKDRFSAERLKGVDSTLKIQPAKLEDSAVYLCASSWGRSSGNTIYFGEGSWLTVV.

The chain has TRBV29-1 and TRBJ1-2; D possibly corresponds to TRBD1 (6 bases). In germline, CDR1 is SQVTM, CDR2 ANQGSEA. With 7 bases removed from V and 4 bases from J, the gap between germline ends came to 19 bases. The CDR3 extends over 14 amino acids. CDR3 nucleotides: TGCAGCGCTCAATATGGGGGCAGTTCCTATGGCTACACCTTC. Translation: CSAQYGGSSYGYTF.

This chain connects TRBV2 to TRBJ2-5; 8 nucleotides align to TRBD1. The J segment lost 2 bases and the V segment lost 8 bases, leaving 4 bases of the junction unmatched. In germline, CDR1 is SNHLY, CDR2 FYNNEI. The CDR3 is made up of 13 amino acids. CDR3 sequence (DNA): TGTGCCAGCGAGACAGGGGCACAAGAGACCCAGTACTTC. Translation gives CASETGAQETQYF.

The rearrangement joins TRBV5-4 to TRBJ2-7, with 7 bases identical to TRBD2. Unmatched junction bases numbered 7, after V lost 5 bases and J lost 5 bases. The CDR3 contains 13 residues. Germline loops: CDR1 SGHNT, CDR2 YYREEE (reference sequence). DNA of the CDR3: TGTGCCAGCAGACGCGGGGGAGGCAACGAGCAGTACTTC. Protein product: CASRRGGGNEQYF.

This clone occurred once. The chain joins TRBV9 to TRBJ2-3; a possible D gene is TRBD2 (5 bases). The CDR3 length is 14 residues. From germline, CDR1 is SGDLS and CDR2 YYNGEE. V was shortened by 3 bases and J by 2 bases, with 10 bases between the two germline ends. CDR3 region: CASSAPGYTDTQYF. The CDR3 DNA sequence: TGTGCCAGCAGCGCACCGGGGTACACAGATACGCAGTATTTT. The whole variable domain, filled in from reference TRBV9 and TRBJ2-3, reads DSGVTQTPKHLITATGQRVTLRCSPRSGDLSVYWYQQSLDQGLQFLIQYYNGEERAKGNILERFSAQQFPDLHSELNLSSLELGDSALYFCASSAPGYTDTQYFGPGTRLTVL.

The chain recombines TRBV4-2 with TRBJ2-2; D is possibly TRBD1 (6 bases). CDR3 length: 13 residues. Trimming pared 6 bases from V and 5 bases from J, leaving 10 bases between. Germline V gives CDR1 LGHNA, CDR2 YNFKEQ. The CDR3 here is CASRGAGTGELFF. The CDR3 nucleotides are TGTGCCAGCAGGGGGGCGGGTACCGGGGAGCTGTTTTTT.

J is TRBJ2-2 and V is TRBV7-2, with D possibly TRBD2 on 6 matching bases. CDR1 and CDR2 (germline): SGHTA, FQGNSA. Trimming shortened V by 5 bases and J by 6 bases, and 19 bases separated the two germline ends. The CDR3 sequence is 16 residues long. CDR3 loop: CASSHGIAGWAGELFF. CDR3 DNA: TGTGCCAGCAGCCACGGAATCGCGGGGTGGGCCGGGGAGCTGTTTTTT.

The V and J genes are TRBV25-1 and TRBJ2-1; D unresolved. Germline values: CDR1 MGHDK, CDR2 SYGVNS. Trimming shortened V by 3 bases and J by 0 bases, and 6 bases separated the two germline ends. The CDR3 covers 14 residues. CDR3 loop: CASSDYASYNEQFF. The CDR3 DNA reads TGTGCCAGCAGTGACTATGCCTCCTACAATGAGCAGTTCTTC. Using reference TRBV25-1 and TRBJ2-1 for the parts outside the CDR3, the full variable domain is EADIYQTPRYLVIGTGKKITLECSQTMGHDKMYWYQQDPGMELHLIHYSYGVNSTEKGDLSSESTVSRIRTEHFPLTLESARPSHTSQYLCASSDYASYNEQFFGPGTRLTVL.

This sequence joins TRBV19 and TRBJ1-5; D might be TRBD1 (6 bases). Per germline, CDR1 LNHDA and CDR2 SQIVND (reference sequence). Trimming removed 7 bases from V and 2 bases from J, with 9 bases in between. This CDR3 region has 13 residues. The CDR3 spells CASKYRGNQPQHF. Here the CDR3 DNA reads TGTGCCAGTAAATACAGGGGCAATCAGCCCCAGCATTTT.

This sequence joins TRBV19 and TRBJ1-2, with 11 bases identical to TRBD1. CDR1 LNHDA and CDR2 SQIVND come from the germline V gene (reference sequence). The CDR3 length is 15 residues. Trimming cost V 2 bases and J 7 bases; bases outside gene matches: 6. Written as DNA, the CDR3 is TGTGCCAGTAGTATAAACGGACAGGGGGCGCTTGGCTACACCTTC. Protein product: CASSINGQGALGYTF. Based on the CDR3 plus reference TRBV19 and TRBJ1-2, the full variable domain is DGGITQSPKYLFRKEGQNVTLSCEQNLNHDAMYWYRQDPGQGLRLIYYSQIVNDFQKGDIAEGYSVSREKKESFPLTVTSAQKNPTAFYLCASSINGQGALGYTFGSGTRLTVV.

The chain carries TRBV6-4 and TRBJ2-1; 11 bases map to TRBD1. Germline CDR1 is MRHNA and CDR2 is SNTAGT. V dropped 4 bases and J dropped 7; count of bases not matched to a gene: 6. The CDR3 has 15 amino acids. The CDR3 region is CASSGGQGDTNEQFF. CDR3 sequence (DNA): TGTGCCAGCAGTGGGGGACAGGGGGATACAAATGAGCAGTTCTTC.

The V call is TRBV7-8, the J call TRBJ2-7, with 12 nucleotides matching TRBD2. In germline, CDR1 is SGHVS, CDR2 FQNEAQ. The CDR3 spans 17 residues. V trimming: 1 base; J trimming: 5 bases; junction bases outside the gene matches: 9. CDR3 sequence: CASSLGRLAGAGNEQYF. The CDR3 bases are TGTGCCAGCAGCTTAGGTAGACTAGCGGGAGCCGGAAACGAGCAGTACTTC.

CDR3 sequence (DNA): TGTGCCAGCAGAGCAGGGGGAAGCCCCGAAGCTTTCTTT. Translating gives CASRAGGSPEAFF. The chain uses TRBV7-2 and TRBJ1-1; 7 positions match TRBD1. The CDR3 totals 13 residues. Losses at the gene ends were 6 bases for V and 8 bases for J; bases not matched to a gene: 9. Germline CDR1 is SGHTA and CDR2 is FQGNSA.

The chain couples TRBV5-6 to TRBJ1-1; D is undetermined. The length of the CDR3 is 12 residues. V was clipped by 4 bases and J by 5 bases, with 9 bases between them. Germline assignment: CDR1 SGHDT and CDR2 YYEEEE. CDR3 sequence (DNA): TGTGCCAGCAGCCGGCGGTGGACTGAAGCTTTCTTT. Protein sequence: CASSRRWTEAFF.

The J gene is TRBJ2-7, the V gene TRBV10-3, with D possibly being TRBD1 (6 bases). Germline loops: CDR1 ENHRY, CDR2 SYGVKD. The ends were cut back, 3 bases at V and 1 base at J, with 13 bases in the middle. The CDR3 is made up of 15 amino acids. The CDR3 here is CAISDWTDESYEQYF. As DNA, the CDR3 is TGTGCCATCAGTGACTGGACAGACGAATCCTACGAGCAGTACTTC.

The V and J genes are TRBV6-6 and TRBJ2-7, with 7 bases that match TRBD2. J was trimmed by 6 bases and V by 4 bases; bases with no gene match: 6. The CDR3 has 13 residues. Germline-derived CDR1 and CDR2 are MNHNY and SVGAGI (reference sequence). The CDR3 region is CASSSKGLREQYF. The CDR3 DNA reads as TGTGCCAGCAGTTCCAAGGGACTACGCGAGCAGTACTTC.

The rearrangement uses TRBV28 and TRBJ2-5, with a tentative D call TRBD2 (5 bases). V was cut by 1 base and J by 4 bases, with 10 bases left in between. This CDR3 is built from 14 residues. Germline V gives CDR1 MDHEN, CDR2 SYDVKM. DNA of the CDR3: TGTGCCAGCAGTTTATTTTCGGGGTCAGAGACCCAGTACTTC. Amino acid sequence: CASSLFSGSETQYF.

V usage is TRBV7-6 and J usage is TRBJ2-7; D unresolved. The CDR3 spans 12 residues. CDR1 and CDR2 (germline): SGHVS, FNYEAQ. V lost 0 bases to trimming and J lost 6 bases, with 6 bases between them. CDR3 region: CASSLASSEQYF. Written as DNA, the CDR3 is TGTGCCAGCAGCTTAGCGTCTAGCGAGCAGTACTTC.

The chain has TRBV5-5 and TRBJ2-3, with 9 bases lining up with TRBD1. V lost 4 bases to trimming and J lost 3 bases; unmatched junction nucleotides: 12. CDR1 and CDR2 from the germline V gene are SGHKS and YYEKEE (reference sequence). The CDR3 length is 17 residues. CDR3 amino acids: CASSGTGTGLRTDTQYF. The CDR3 DNA follows: TGTGCCAGCAGCGGTACCGGGACAGGGCTTAGGACAGATACGCAGTATTTT.

This clone appeared once. The chain carries TRBV9 and TRBJ1-2; 10 nucleotides agree with TRBD1. CDR3 size: 13 residues. Trimming at V came to 5 bases and at J to 6 bases, leaving 4 bases not matched to a gene. CDR1 is SGDLS, CDR2 YYNGEE, per germline. The chain's CDR3 is CASSGDRGDGYTF. The CDR3 nucleotides are TGTGCCAGCAGTGGGGACAGGGGAGATGGCTACACCTTC.